A single sample gave rise to the 22 T cell receptor beta chains below, sequenced in a study of blood T cell repertoires in COVID-19. Sequencing was performed with immunoSEQ multiplex PCR; in TCRdb, only in-frame clones are kept and a portion is missing. The table records about 74,000 clones, roughly 88% of them present only once. The sample comprised peripheral blood. The source is a woman in her forties or fifties in a cohort sampled during active COVID-19.

In its sample, this clone was seen once. This chain connects TRBV6-5 to TRBJ2-7; 10 bases are shared with TRBD1. With V trimmed by 6 bases and J by 3 bases, 5 bases remained unmatched. CDR3 length equals 14 residues. The germline gives CDR1 MNHEY, CDR2 SVGAGI. The CDR3 DNA reads as TGTGCCAGCAGCGACAGGGGGCGAAGCTACGAGCAGTACTTC. The encoded protein is CASSDRGRSYEQYF.

The chain links TRBV9 to TRBJ2-6, with TRBD1 as a possible D gene (6 bases). Germline CDR1 and CDR2: SGDLS and YYNGEE. This CDR3 contains 17 residues. V dropped 4 bases and J dropped 3 bases, with 17 bases sitting between them. The CDR3 sequence is CASSPDRFLIGANVLTF. For the CDR3, the DNA is TGTGCCAGCAGCCCCGACAGGTTTCTGATTGGGGCCAACGTCCTGACTTTC.

This chain links TRBV20-1 with TRBJ1-4; D is unresolved. Per the germline V gene, CDR1 is DFQATT and CDR2 is SNEGSKA (reference sequence). Trimming shortened V by 3 bases and J by 6 bases, and 8 bases separated the two germline ends. The CDR3 is 12 amino acids. CDR3 residues: CSASGPDEKLFF. Written as DNA, the CDR3 is TGCAGTGCTAGTGGTCCCGATGAAAAACTGTTTTTT.

This chain links TRBV6-2 or TRBV6-3 with TRBJ2-5, with D possibly being TRBD2 (6 bases). With 0 bases removed from V and 5 bases from J, the gap between germline ends came to 13 bases. CDR3 length: 15 residues. In germline, CDR1 is MNHEY, CDR2 SVGEGT. The CDR3 DNA follows: TGTGCCAGCAGTTACTCTGGTCTCGCGGGGGAGACCCAGTACTTC. It is translated as CASSYSGLAGETQYF.

This chain links TRBV5-4 with TRBJ1-2, with 7 nucleotides matching TRBD1. V was clipped by 7 bases and J by 13 bases; unmatched bases: 16. The CDR3 totals 13 residues. Germline V gives CDR1 SGHNT, CDR2 YYREEE (reference sequence). The CDR3 sequence: CASHPSGDSHVTF. For the CDR3, the DNA is TGTGCCAGCCACCCTTCCGGGGACAGCCATGTCACCTTC.

J is TRBJ2-3 and V is TRBV9; 9 bases line up with TRBD2. CDR1 is SGDLS, CDR2 YYNGEE, per germline. CDR3 length equals 17 residues. V lost 4 bases and J lost 5; bases outside the gene matches: 14. The CDR3, as DNA: TGTGCCAGCAGCCCCTTGTCTGGGACTAGCTGGGGAGATACGCAGTATTTT. It translates to CASSPLSGTSWGDTQYF. The whole variable domain, remainder taken from reference TRBV9 and TRBJ2-3, is DSGVTQTPKHLITATGQRVTLRCSPRSGDLSVYWYQQSLDQGLQFLIQYYNGEERAKGNILERFSAQQFPDLHSELNLSSLELGDSALYFCASSPLSGTSWGDTQYFGPGTRLTVL.

J is TRBJ2-1 and V is TRBV28, with 7 nucleotides matching TRBD2. Germline loops: CDR1 MDHEN, CDR2 SYDVKM. V shed 6 bases and J 2 bases; nucleotides not matched to a gene: 4. This CDR3 comprises 14 residues. The CDR3 is CASRTREPYNEQFF. CDR3 nucleotides: TGTGCCAGCAGGACGCGGGAGCCCTACAATGAGCAGTTCTTC. The full variable domain, completed using reference TRBV28 and TRBJ2-1, is DVKVTQSSRYLVKRTGEKVFLECVQDMDHENMFWYRQDPGLGLRLIYFSYDVKMKEKGDIPEGYSVSREKKERFSLILESASTNQTSMYLCASRTREPYNEQFFGPGTRLTVL.

The V gene is TRBV29-1, the J gene TRBJ2-4; D perhaps matches TRBD2 (6 bases). The ends were cut back, 5 bases at V and 4 bases at J, with 18 bases in the middle. Germline assignment: CDR1 SQVTM and CDR2 ANQGSEA. The CDR3 spans 15 residues. For the CDR3, the DNA is TGCAGCGTTTGGGACTTAAATCGAGCAAAAAACATTCAGTACTTC. Translation gives CSVWDLNRAKNIQYF.

CDR3 protein: CASSSLQGAYGNTIYF. CDR3 nucleotides: TGTGCCAGCAGCTCCCTACAGGGGGCGTACGGAAACACCATATATTTT. This rearrangement joins TRBV5-4 to TRBJ1-3; the match to TRBD1 covers 9 bases. V lost 3 bases and J lost 4; bases outside the gene matches: 8. Germline CDR1 is SGHNT and CDR2 is YYREEE (reference sequence). The CDR3 runs 16 residues. The variable domain in full, with the rest retrieved from reference TRBV5-4 and TRBJ1-3, is ETGVTQSPTHLIKTRGQQVTLRCSSQSGHNTVSWYQQALGQGPQFIFQYYREEENGRGNFPPRFSGLQFPNYSSELNVNALELDDSALYLCASSSLQGAYGNTIYFGEGSWLTVV.

The gene calls are TRBV3-1 (or the pseudogene TRBV3-2) and TRBJ2-7; D is ambiguous. This CDR3 is built from 15 residues. Germline CDR1 and CDR2: LGHDT and YNNKEL (reference sequence). V dropped 0 bases and J dropped 2 bases, with 11 bases sitting between them. The CDR3 DNA reads TGTGCCAGCAGCCAAGATAGAAACTCGGCCTACGAGCAGTACTTC. Protein sequence: CASSQDRNSAYEQYF.

The chain recombines TRBV11-2 with TRBJ2-7; no clear D. Trimming removed 2 bases from V and 4 bases from J, with 12 bases in between. From germline, CDR1 is SGHAT and CDR2 FQNNGV. The CDR3 is 14 residues long. The chain's CDR3 is CASSLSFSSYEQYF. The CDR3 DNA is TGTGCCAGCAGCTTAAGTTTTTCGAGTTACGAGCAGTACTTC.

The chain couples TRBV19 to TRBJ2-1, with D maybe TRBD2 (6 bases). The germline V gene encodes CDR1 LNHDA and CDR2 SQIVND (reference sequence). Trimming took 9 bases from V and 6 from J, leaving 18 bases between them. The CDR3 has 14 residues. CDR3 loop: CASRILAMSNEQFF. CDR3 in DNA: TGTGCCAGCCGAATTCTAGCGATGAGCAATGAGCAGTTCTTC.

This clone was seen once. CDR3 DNA sequence: TGTGCCAGCAGTTTCACCGGGAACACTGAAGCTTTCTTT. Amino acid sequence: CASSFTGNTEAFF. The chain is built from TRBV7-9 and TRBJ1-1; no clear D gene. This CDR3 is built from 13 residues. Trimming left V 6 bases short and J 1 base short, with 9 bases between. From germline, CDR1 is SEHNR and CDR2 FQNEAQ (reference sequence).

This chain uses TRBV19 with TRBJ2-7, with TRBD2 matching over 8 bases. The CDR3 loop spans 16 amino acids. Germline V gene sequence: CDR1 LNHDA, CDR2 SQIVND (reference sequence). Unmatched junction bases numbered 8, after V lost 0 bases and J lost 4 bases. CDR3 sequence reads: CASSIDLLREVYEQYF. CDR3 bases: TGTGCCAGTAGTATAGATCTTCTGCGGGAGGTTTACGAGCAGTACTTC.

The V and J genes are TRBV5-1 and TRBJ1-5, with D tentatively TRBD1 (6 bases). Looked up from germline, CDR1 is SGHRS and CDR2 is YFSETQ. This CDR3 comprises 14 residues. The ends were cut back, 2 bases at V and 6 bases at J, with 12 bases in the middle. CDR3 nucleotide sequence: TGCGCCAGCAGCTTCTCAGGGGTGGGTCAGCCCCAGCATTTT. This sequence encodes CASSFSGVGQPQHF.

The genes are TRBV5-6 and TRBJ2-7; the match to TRBD1 covers 8 bases. The CDR3 is 14 residues long. V was pared by 3 bases and J by 6 bases, with 8 bases of the junction left unmatched. Germline CDR1 and CDR2: SGHDT and YYEEEE. For the CDR3, the DNA is TGTGCCAGCAGCTCAAGACAGGGGTGGACCGAGCAGTACTTC. This sequence encodes CASSSRQGWTEQYF.

This chain uses TRBV2 with TRBJ2-1; 7 bases are a match to TRBD2. CDR1 and CDR2 (germline): SNHLY, FYNNEI. Trimming removed 3 bases from V and 7 bases from J; junction bases left unmatched: 3. The CDR3 contains 13 residues. DNA of the CDR3: TGTGCCAGCAGTGATGGGCGGGAGAATGAGCAGTTCTTC. It codes for CASSDGRENEQFF.

This chain joins TRBV10-1 and TRBJ2-2, with a tentative D call TRBD2 (5 bases). Trimming removed 9 bases at V and 6 bases at J, with 14 bases between. Germline CDR1 and CDR2: WNHNN and SYGVQD (reference sequence). This CDR3 region has 13 residues. The CDR3 bases are TGCGCCAGTACTCACGGGATCCCCGGGGAGCTGTTTTTT. Translating gives CASTHGIPGELFF.

The rearrangement uses TRBV18 and TRBJ1-3, with 9 bases that match TRBD1. The germline V gene encodes CDR1 KGHSH and CDR2 LQKENI. This CDR3 is 17 amino acids long. The ends lost 2 bases at V and 0 bases at J; junction bases unmatched: 5. The CDR3 sequence is CASSPLETGGSGNTIYF. The CDR3 nucleotides read TGTGCCAGCTCACCATTAGAGACAGGGGGCTCTGGAAACACCATATATTTT.

The chain joins TRBV5-4 to TRBJ2-3; the match to TRBD2 covers 11 bases. CDR1 is SGHNT, CDR2 YYREEE, per germline (reference sequence). Losses at the gene ends were 2 bases for V and 2 bases for J; bases not matched to a gene: 4. The CDR3 has 16 amino acids. In DNA, the CDR3 is TGTGCCAGCAGCTTCAAACTAGCGGGAGCCACAGATACGCAGTATTTT. Its translation is CASSFKLAGATDTQYF.

This clone is a singleton in its sample. The CDR3 DNA reads as TGTGCCAGCAGGTCCGTTGGGACAGGGGACAATCAGCCCCAGCATTTT. It specifies CASRSVGTGDNQPQHF. The chain recombines TRBV7-2 with TRBJ1-5; 10 nucleotides agree with TRBD1. Per germline, CDR1 SGHTA and CDR2 FQGNSA. The CDR3 spans 16 residues. V dropped 6 bases and J dropped 3; count of bases not matched to a gene: 8.

Here the CDR3 reads CASSFGLEAYNEQFF. The CDR3 nucleotides are TGTGCCAGCAGCTTTGGACTAGAGGCCTACAATGAGCAGTTCTTC. V gene TRBV7-3 combines with J gene TRBJ2-1; 7 bases align to TRBD2. CDR1 is SGHTA and CDR2 is FQGTGA in the germline V gene. CDR3 length equals 15 residues. Unmatched junction bases numbered 4, after V lost 3 bases and J lost 2 bases.